Listed below are T cell receptor beta chains from one sample, sequenced in a study of T cell responses to AZD1222 COVID-19 vaccine. Produced via immunoSEQ multiplex PCR; TCRdb's table is partial and in-frame only. This sample has 78,000 or so clones, with 80% found just once. The source material was peripheral blood, sampled 28 days after the second AZD1222 dose. The receptors here all came from an adult who received the AZD1222 COVID-19 vaccine. CDR3s include the opening cysteine and the closing phenylalanine or tryptophan. A D gene is named only where the DNA matches it firmly. Clone size is given for some rows only: seen once, a few or many times, or a class if the clone is expanded.

>few|TRBV28|TRBJ1-2|TRBD1
CASSLTGDYGYTF
TGTGCCAGCAGTTTGACAGGGGATTATGGCTACACCTTC
>-|TRBV5-1|TRBJ1-6|-
CASSLDTGRASSPLHF
TGCGCCAGCAGCTTGGATACAGGGAGGGCCAGCTCACCCCTCCACTTT
>-|TRBV19|TRBJ2-2|TRBD1
CASSAQGATGELFF
TGTGCCAGTAGCGCTCAGGGGGCAACCGGGGAGCTGTTTTTT
>-|TRBV2|TRBJ1-2|-
CASSADGNLPYGYTF
TGTGCCAGCAGTGCGGACGGGAACCTTCCCTATGGCTACACCTTC
>-|TRBV7-9|TRBJ1-5|-
CASSPYEAQPQHF
TGTGCCAGCAGCCCTTATGAGGCTCAGCCCCAGCATTTT
>-|TRBV4-1|TRBJ2-7|-
CASSQGALDSREQYF
TGCGCCAGCAGCCAAGGGGCGTTGGACAGTCGGGAGCAGTACTTC
>-|TRBV7-3|TRBJ1-1|-
CASSREVGETEAFF
TGTGCCAGCAGCCGAGAGGTTGGGGAGACTGAAGCTTTCTTT
>-|TRBV28|TRBJ2-7|-
CASSLSGYEQYF
TGTGCCAGCAGTTTATCAGGCTACGAGCAGTACTTC
>few|TRBV3-1/TRBV3-2|TRBJ2-3|TRBD2
CASSGGEKSTDTQYF
TGTGCCAGCAGTGGGGGGGAAAAAAGCACAGATACGCAGTATTTT
>-|TRBV3-1/TRBV3-2|TRBJ1-5|-
CASSQALARSPQHF
TGTGCCAGCAGCCAAGCCCTCGCTCGTTCGCCCCAGCATTTT
>-|TRBV28|TRBJ2-2|-
CASSGRLNTGELFF
TGTGCCAGCAGCGGGAGATTGAACACCGGGGAGCTGTTTTTT
>-|TRBV7-9|TRBJ2-3|-
CASSFYDSTDTQYF
TGTGCCAGCAGCTTTTACGACAGCACAGATACGCAGTATTTT
>few|TRBV30|TRBJ1-5|-
CAYSKGLSNQPQHF
TGTGCCTACTCGAAGGGACTGTCCAATCAGCCCCAGCATTTT
>-|TRBV4-3|TRBJ1-4|TRBD1
CASSYDRGENEKLFF
TGCGCCAGCAGCTACGACAGGGGCGAGAATGAAAAACTGTTTTTT
>-|TRBV6-1|TRBJ2-7|-
CASSEAGGQDEQYF
TGTGCCAGCAGTGAAGCGGGGGGCCAGGACGAGCAGTACTTC
>-|TRBV2|TRBJ2-1|TRBD1
CASNRQGPYNEQFF
TGTGCCAGCAACCGACAGGGACCCTACAATGAGCAGTTCTTC
>-|TRBV7-9|TRBJ2-1|-
CASSSTNEQFF
TGTGCCAGCAGCTCCACCAATGAGCAGTTCTTC
>-|TRBV4-1|TRBJ1-4|TRBD1
CASSQDGGRGRMRANEKLFF
TGCGCCAGCAGCCAAGACGGGGGCAGGGGGCGAATGAGGGCTAATGAAAAACTGTTTTTT
>-|TRBV5-1|TRBJ2-7|TRBD2
CASSSAGGPYEQYF
TGCGCCAGCAGCTCAGCGGGAGGGCCCTACGAGCAGTACTTC
>-|TRBV24-1|TRBJ2-1|TRBD1
CATSDLHGTGGHQFF
TGTGCCACCAGTGATTTGCATGGGACAGGGGGTCATCAGTTCTTC
>-|TRBV14|TRBJ2-2|-
CASSPGSNTGELFF
TGTGCCAGCAGCCCGGGCAGCAACACCGGGGAGCTGTTTTTT
>-|TRBV28|TRBJ2-5|-
CASSLLTAQETQYF
TGTGCCAGCAGTTTACTGACAGCCCAAGAGACCCAGTACTTC
>-|TRBV6-5|TRBJ2-5|TRBD1
CASGVGTAQKTQYF
TGTGCCAGCGGGGTCGGGACAGCTCAGAAGACCCAGTACTTC
>-|TRBV7-2|TRBJ2-6|-
CASSLWTSGANVLTF
TGTGCCAGCAGCCTTTGGACATCTGGGGCCAACGTCCTGACTTTC
>-|TRBV28|TRBJ1-5|TRBD1
CASTQGVGRPQHF
TGTGCCAGCACCCAGGGGGTTGGGCGGCCCCAGCATTTT
>-|TRBV7-2|TRBJ2-2|TRBD1
CASSLVQGDTGELFF
TGTGCCAGCAGCTTAGTCCAGGGGGACACCGGGGAGCTGTTTTTT
>few|TRBV7-2|TRBJ1-2|-
CASSLVPGEDYGYTF
TGTGCCAGCAGCTTAGTACCGGGGGAGGACTATGGCTACACCTTC
>-|TRBV5-6|TRBJ2-1|-
CASSRAGDEQFF
TGTGCCAGCAGCCGGGCCGGGGATGAGCAGTTCTTC
>-|TRBV18|TRBJ1-2|TRBD1
CASSRTGGDGYTF
TGTGCCAGCTCACGCACAGGGGGGGATGGCTACACCTTC
>-|TRBV29-1|TRBJ2-7|-
CSVGDFNEQYF
TGCAGCGTGGGGGACTTCAACGAGCAGTACTTC
>once|TRBV27|TRBJ1-1|-
CASSSGTLVVGAFF
TGTGCCAGCAGTTCCGGGACGCTGGTTGTCGGAGCTTTCTTT
>-|TRBV27|TRBJ2-5|-
CASSRGRHGQETQYF
TGTGCCAGCAGTCGGGGACGTCACGGCCAAGAGACCCAGTACTTC
>-|TRBV10-2|TRBJ2-7|-
CASRDTGSEQYF
TGCGCCAGCAGAGATACAGGGTCCGAGCAGTACTTC
>once|TRBV4-3|TRBJ2-1|TRBD2
CASSRGTSGSLTQNEQFF
TGCGCCAGCAGCCGCGGGACTAGCGGGAGTCTTACCCAGAATGAGCAGTTCTTC
>-|TRBV7-9|TRBJ1-4|-
CASSLGQGSTTNEKLFF
TGTGCCAGCAGCTTAGGGCAGGGCTCAACAACTAATGAAAAACTGTTTTTT
>-|TRBV28|TRBJ2-7|-
CASSFGGTSEQYF
TGTGCCAGCAGTTTTGGGGGAACGAGCGAGCAGTACTTC
>-|TRBV28|TRBJ2-7|TRBD1
CASSTIITHYRGNGPGEQYF
TGTGCCAGCAGTACTATTATCACCCACTACAGGGGGAACGGCCCGGGCGAGCAGTACTTC
>-|TRBV18|TRBJ2-1|TRBD2
CASSPVVAGGSYNEQFF
TGTGCCAGCTCACCAGTTGTAGCGGGAGGGTCCTACAATGAGCAGTTCTTC
>-|TRBV5-1|TRBJ2-4|TRBD1
CASSLMGDRANIQYF
TGCGCCAGCAGCTTGATGGGGGACAGGGCAAACATTCAGTACTTC
>-|TRBV7-9|TRBJ2-5|-
CASSSVEGGGAETQYF
TGTGCCAGCAGCTCCGTCGAAGGGGGGGGCGCAGAGACCCAGTACTTC
>once|TRBV2|TRBJ2-3|TRBD1
CASSSGQGSTDTQYF
TGTGCCAGCAGTTCCGGACAGGGGAGCACAGATACGCAGTATTTT
>-|TRBV30|TRBJ1-3|TRBD1
CAWSRDSKPGNTIYF
TGTGCCTGGAGTCGGGACAGTAAACCCGGAAACACCATATATTTT
>-|TRBV28|TRBJ1-5|-
CASSGGDYGNQPQHF
TGTGCCAGCAGTGGGGGGGATTACGGCAATCAGCCCCAGCATTTT
>-|TRBV5-1|TRBJ1-1|-
CAYRQAPGDTEAFF
TGCGCCTACCGACAGGCCCCGGGGGACACTGAAGCTTTCTTT
>-|TRBV28|TRBJ1-2|-
CASSPGHRRGYTF
TGTGCCAGCAGTCCGGGCCATAGACGGGGCTACACCTTC